This is a list of T cell receptor beta chains from one sample in a study of blood T cell repertoires in COVID-19. Some clones are missing from TCRdb's copy, which holds only in-frame ones; the method was immunoSEQ multiplex PCR. Found here are roughly 180,000 clones, about four fifths of them singletons; the top ten hold 8.1%. Sequenced: peripheral blood. The receptor source for this set is a woman in her fifties or sixties with COVID-19, enrolled during active disease. CDR3s leave out the opening cysteine and the closing phenylalanine or tryptophan.

cdr3_aa | v_call
ASSAILSGPQH | TRBV2
ASSTSGRSSYNEQF | TRBV7-2
ASSPRRGTATNEQF | TRBV7-2
ASSEGVPTNEKLF | TRBV5-1
ASRTGSLYEQY | TRBV28
ASSLVGDRQAEAF | TRBV7-2
ASRGTGNNQPQH | TRBV28
ASSERENPPYNEQF | TRBV6-4
ASSLNPRGHSGNTIY | TRBV5-6
ASRAPRFGYGYT | TRBV28
AWLSPEGYLNQPQH | TRBV30
ASTSRGDRVRSGELF | TRBV5-4
ASRGTGGAGQPQH | TRBV2
ASSDRRASTDTQY | TRBV2
ASSRRVLLISSYNEQF | TRBV5-1
ASRDWDRGPEKLF | TRBV6-5
ASSPPGLAALNEQF | TRBV5-4
ATSARQGPGANVLT | TRBV15
ASSSRQSPVRGYT | TRBV7-2
ASSPRGESNQPQH | TRBV28
SVGQGPQETQY | TRBV29-1
ASSLEVAGSYNEQF | TRBV7-2
ASSLPQGRGTQY | TRBV5-4
ASSPEAGGPLETDTQY | TRBV9
ASSLIFGQGMQPQH | TRBV7-2
ASSSRTSGRYEQF | TRBV9
ASSSPAATGTSSYNEQF | TRBV7-3
ASSPDRGPNYEQY | TRBV28
ASSPTDTVTEKLF | TRBV27
ASSSRGLAGPRDEQF | TRBV11-2
ASGLAVDNEQF | TRBV27
ASSHAGTGFQPQH | TRBV28
ASSQLQGANTEAF | TRBV5-6
ASSQDFGQPKLNQPQH | TRBV4-1
ASRGRTGELF | TRBV7-9
ASSLAGRGEIGEQY | TRBV5-1
ASSSQGGSYEQY | TRBV5-1
ATSDRLAGADEQF | TRBV24-1
ASSGQGITEAF | TRBV28
AITPARGGIMNTEAF | TRBV10-3
ASTPGRVNTGELF | TRBV5-4
ASSLTWGDRETQY | TRBV7-3
ASRRPGLAGISYEQY | TRBV2
ASSLSRQSIYGYT | TRBV27
ASSQEGLARAEQF | TRBV3-1/TRBV3-2
ASNTGGNDGYT | TRBV6-5
ASSARTGGGDEQF | TRBV7-9
ASSFMRDRANSPLH | TRBV11-2